The present entry profiles one T cell receptor beta chain with its context. Its antigen is undetermined. The data were obtained in a study of OX40 agonist ivuxolimab in advanced cancers. Study background: With a range of roughly 23 to 85, age averaged about 59 years, and 65% to 90% were male. Three dose-escalation patients had partial responses: one with hepatocellular carcinoma and two with cutaneous melanoma. The study, taken as a whole, reports: CD4+ and CD8+ T cells in blood underwent clonal expansion by week 6 at 0.1 to 3.0 mg/kg. Patients who responded partially at 0.1-3.0 mg/kg showed clonal expansion ranking among the lowest.

The protocol was immunoSEQ multiplex PCR, while the TCRdb copy is restricted to in-frame clones and leaves out a portion. The sample contains more than 65,000 clones, roughly 84% of which appear only once. CDR3 length equals 11 residues. The germline CDR1 and CDR2 sequences are KGHSH and LQKENI. V was cut by 4 bases and J by 9 bases, with 10 bases left in between. The sequencing here drew on CD4+ or CD8+ T cells sorted from blood, taken in a trial of the OX40 agonist ivuxolimab. V usage is TRBV18 and J usage is TRBJ2-7; D possibly corresponds to TRBD1 (5 bases). The receptor was isolated from an adult with an advanced solid tumor such as melanoma, head and neck, liver or kidney cancer. The CDR3 is CASSLYDRQYF. CDR3 coding DNA: TGTGCCAGCTCACTGTACGACAGGCAGTACTTC.